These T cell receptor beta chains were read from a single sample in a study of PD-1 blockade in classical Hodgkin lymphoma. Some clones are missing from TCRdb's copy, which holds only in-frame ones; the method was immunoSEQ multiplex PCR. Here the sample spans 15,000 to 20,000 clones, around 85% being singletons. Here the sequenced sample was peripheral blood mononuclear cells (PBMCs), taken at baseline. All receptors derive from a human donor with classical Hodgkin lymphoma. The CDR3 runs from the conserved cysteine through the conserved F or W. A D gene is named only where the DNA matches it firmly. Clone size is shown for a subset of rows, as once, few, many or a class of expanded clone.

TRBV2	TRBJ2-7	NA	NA	CASSASRWEQYF	TGTGCCAGCAGTGCTTCTAGGTGGGAGCAGTACTTC
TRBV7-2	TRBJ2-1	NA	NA	CASSLERTGSSYNEQFF	TGTGCCAGCAGCTTGGAGAGAACAGGGAGCTCCTACAATGAGCAGTTCTTC
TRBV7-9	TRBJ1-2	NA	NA	CASSLGFGQGPRGLF	TGTGCCAGCAGCTTAGGATTTGGCCAGGGACCGCGCGGCTTGTTC
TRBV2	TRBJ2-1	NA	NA	CASPRYGSSYNEQFF	TGTGCCAGCCCAAGGTATGGGAGCTCCTACAATGAGCAGTTCTTC
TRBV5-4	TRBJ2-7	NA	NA	CASSLAGEQYF	TGTGCCAGCAGCTTGGCCGGCGAGCAGTACTTC
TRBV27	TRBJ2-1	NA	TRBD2	CASSHPSGEQFF	TGTGCCAGCAGCCACCCTAGCGGGGAGCAGTTCTTC
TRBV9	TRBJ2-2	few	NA	CASSTDITNTGELFF	TGTGCCAGCAGCACCGACATAACGAACACCGGGGAGCTGTTTTTT
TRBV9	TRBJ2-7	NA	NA	CASSVAAVSYEQYF	TGTGCCAGCAGCGTAGCGGCCGTATCCTACGAGCAGTACTTC
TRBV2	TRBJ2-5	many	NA	CASSEVEVETQYF	TGTGCCAGCAGTGAAGTCGAAGTCGAGACCCAGTACTTC
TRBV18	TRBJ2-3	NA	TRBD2	CASSPPGGLNTDTQYF	TGTGCCAGCTCACCACCGGGGGGACTAAACACAGATACGCAGTATTTT
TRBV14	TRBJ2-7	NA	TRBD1	CASSLKAGTGPLGEQYF	TGTGCCAGCAGCCTGAAAGCAGGGACAGGGCCCCTTGGTGAGCAGTACTTC
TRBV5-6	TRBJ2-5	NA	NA	CASSLEHFGRSDGETQYF	TGTGCCAGCAGCTTGGAACATTTCGGACGCAGCGATGGGGAGACCCAGTACTTC
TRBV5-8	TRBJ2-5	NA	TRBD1	CASSFGQGIQETQYF	TGTGCCAGCAGCTTCGGACAGGGGATACAAGAGACCCAGTACTTC
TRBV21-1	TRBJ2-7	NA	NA	CASSKGEGNEQYF	TGTGCCAGCAGCAAAGGAGAGGGAAACGAGCAGTACTTC
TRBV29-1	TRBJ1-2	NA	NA	CSVDFGGAGSNYGYTF	TGCAGCGTTGATTTCGGGGGCGCGGGATCTAACTATGGCTACACCTTC
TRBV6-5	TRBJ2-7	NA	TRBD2	CATRGTGWGSYEQYF	TGTGCCACGCGGGGGACGGGGTGGGGATCCTACGAGCAGTACTTC
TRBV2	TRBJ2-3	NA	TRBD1	CASSNRGGTDTQYF	TGTGCCAGCAGTAACAGGGGTGGCACAGATACGCAGTATTTT
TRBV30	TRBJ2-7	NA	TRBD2	CAWSGGGRSYEQYF	TGTGCCTGGAGTGGCGGGGGACGCTCCTACGAGCAGTACTTC
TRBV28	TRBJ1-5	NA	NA	CASSFRDTNQPQHF	TGTGCCAGCAGTTTCCGGGACACCAATCAGCCCCAGCATTTT
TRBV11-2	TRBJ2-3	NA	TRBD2	CASSYVAGGITDTQYF	TGTGCCAGCAGCTATGTAGCGGGAGGGATAACAGATACGCAGTATTTT
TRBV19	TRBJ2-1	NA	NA	CATRPTKENEQFF	TGTGCCACCAGACCAACCAAGGAAAATGAGCAGTTCTTC
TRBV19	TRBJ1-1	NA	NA	CASSIEGRTEAFF	TGTGCCAGTAGTATAGAGGGTAGGACTGAAGCTTTCTTT
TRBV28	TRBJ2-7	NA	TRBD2	CASSRLPAGTSGRALLYEQYF	TGTGCCAGCAGCCGCTTACCTGCCGGGACTAGCGGGAGGGCCCTCCTCTACGAGCAGTACTTC
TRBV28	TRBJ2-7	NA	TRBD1	CASSLTGVYEQYF	TGTGCCAGCAGTTTAACAGGGGTGTACGAGCAGTACTTC
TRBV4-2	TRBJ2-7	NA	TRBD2	CASRGQGGYEQYF	TGTGCCAGCAGGGGTCAGGGAGGGTACGAGCAGTACTTC
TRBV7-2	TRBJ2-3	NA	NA	CASSFLLAPTDTQYF	TGTGCCAGCAGCTTTCTGCTGGCTCCCACAGATACGCAGTATTTT
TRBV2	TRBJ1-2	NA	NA	CASSGGQDYGYTF	TGTGCCAGCAGTGGGGGGCAGGACTATGGCTACACCTTC
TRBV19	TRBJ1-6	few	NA	CASSIQGISSPLHF	TGTGCCAGTAGTATCCAGGGTATCAGTTCACCCCTCCACTTT
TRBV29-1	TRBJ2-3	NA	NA	CSVEDRPLLDTQYF	TGCAGCGTTGAAGATCGGCCGTTACTAGATACGCAGTATTTT
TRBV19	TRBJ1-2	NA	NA	CASSMSRRGATYGYTF	TGTGCCAGTAGTATGAGTCGGCGGGGGGCCACCTATGGCTACACCTTC
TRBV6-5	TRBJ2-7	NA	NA	CASRAGPYEQYF	TGTGCCAGCAGGGCAGGGCCCTACGAGCAGTACTTC
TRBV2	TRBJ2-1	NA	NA	CASSVSSGSRQFF	TGTGCCAGCAGTGTAAGCTCGGGATCGAGGCAGTTCTTC
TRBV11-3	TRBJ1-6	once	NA	CASSLGGARNSPLHF	TGTGCCAGCAGCTTAGGTGGGGCTCGGAATTCACCCCTCCACTTT
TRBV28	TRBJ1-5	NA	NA	CASGVGGNSNQPQHF	TGTGCCAGCGGGGTAGGGGGGAATAGCAATCAGCCCCAGCATTTT
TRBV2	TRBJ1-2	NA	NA	CASTRGGGLTGLSNYGYTF	TGTGCCAGCACGCGGGGTGGGGGGCTGACGGGCTTAAGTAACTATGGCTACACCTTC
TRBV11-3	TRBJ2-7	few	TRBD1	CASSLVGQAAEQYF	TGTGCCAGCAGCTTAGTCGGACAGGCTGCCGAGCAGTACTTC
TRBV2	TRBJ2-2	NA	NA	CASSVSGVGELFF	TGTGCCAGCAGTGTATCCGGGGTCGGGGAGCTGTTTTTT
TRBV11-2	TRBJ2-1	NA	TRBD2	CASSLQALAGGSYNEQFF	TGTGCCAGCAGCTTACAGGCCTTAGCGGGGGGGTCCTACAATGAGCAGTTCTTC
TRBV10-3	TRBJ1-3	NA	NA	CAISGPGNSGNTIYF	TGTGCCATCAGTGGCCCGGGTAACTCTGGAAACACCATATATTTT
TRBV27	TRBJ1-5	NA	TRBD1	CASSPRDRVGQPQHF	TGTGCCAGCAGTCCCAGAGACAGGGTCGGGCAGCCCCAGCATTTT
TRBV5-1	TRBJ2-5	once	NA	CASRYDTVQETQYF	TGCGCCAGCAGGTACGACACCGTCCAAGAGACCCAGTACTTC
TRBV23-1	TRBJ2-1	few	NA	CASSRPPSRSQYYNEQFF	TGCGCCAGCAGTCGACCGCCATCCCGGTCACAGTATTACAATGAGCAGTTCTTC
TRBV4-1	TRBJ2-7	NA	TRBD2	CASSPLAGGPPYEQYF	TGCGCCAGCAGCCCTCTAGCGGGAGGCCCCCCTTACGAGCAGTACTTC
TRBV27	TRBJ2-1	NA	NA	CASSLGPHEQFF	TGTGCCAGCAGTTTAGGCCCCCATGAGCAGTTCTTC
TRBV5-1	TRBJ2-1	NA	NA	CASSPPTTAYNEQFF	TGCGCCAGCAGCCCCCCGACGACCGCGTACAATGAGCAGTTCTTC
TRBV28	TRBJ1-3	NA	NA	CASSSGSAGGNTIYF	TGTGCCAGCAGTTCGGGGTCTGCAGGGGGAAACACCATATATTTT
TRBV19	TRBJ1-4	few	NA	CASSSTGWDEKLFF	TGTGCCAGTAGCTCTACAGGGTGGGATGAAAAACTGTTTTTT
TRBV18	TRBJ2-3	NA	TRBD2	CASSPLAAGLTNTDTQYF	TGTGCCAGCTCACCACTAGCCGCGGGACTAACAAACACAGATACGCAGTATTTT
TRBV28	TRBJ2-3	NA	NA	CASSETGPHGDTQYF	TGTGCCAGCAGTGAGACCGGGCCCCATGGGGATACGCAGTATTTT